The entry below describes one TCR beta chain. Its antigen is unknown. Treatment: oral pan-JAK inhibitor, 5-10 mg twice daily. The CDR3 loop spans 14 amino acids. Germline V gene data show CDR1 as SNHLY and CDR2 as FYNNEI. The junction had 5 bases not matched to a gene; V was cut back by 4 bases and J by 9 bases. The data are from a study of CD8+ T cells in alopecia areata. Across the study: For treated patients, severity scores reflected the percentage of scalp area affected.

Notes on the study in general: Scalp clonality and expanded CD8+ clones among the top 100 were significantly decreased by tofacitinib.

After isolation, RNA underwent reverse transcription to generate cDNA as the sequencing template. This table comes from immunoSEQ multiplex PCR, and its TCRdb copy is limited to in-frame clones, with some not included. This table holds approximately 200,000 clones, around 60% found once. This receptor was taken from a human donor with alopecia areata. The chain has TRBV2 and TRBJ1-6; 8 bases are a match to TRBD1. The sequences come from CD4+ T cells sorted from blood, collected at week 4, from a patient treated with tofacitinib. CDR3 sequence (DNA): TGTGCCAGCAGTGGACAGGGGACGAGTTCACCCCTCCACTTT. Its protein product is CASSGQGTSSPLHF.